One and the same sample provided the 27 T cell receptor beta chains below, sequenced in a study of regulatory T cells in long-lasting Graves disease. Regarding time point: persistent/refractory GD, antithyroid drugs over 5 years with positive TRAb. PBMC RNA served as the TCR library source. HTBI primers from iRepertoire and Arm-PCR of CDR3 regions yielded the TCR beta libraries. TCRdb reanalysed the multiplex PCR reads using MiXCR and keeps one entry per CDR3 protein. The top ten hold roughly 8% of the sample, which has around 500,000 distinct CDR3 sequences, 20% seen once. The material sequenced was peripheral blood mononuclear cells (PBMCs), taken when the disease was refractory, from a patient treated with antithyroid drugs. The receptors come from a female donor with Graves disease.

The chain has TRBV6-1 and TRBJ2-1; 7 bases line up with TRBD2. This CDR3 region has 15 residues. Trimming cost V 5 bases and J 6 bases; bases outside gene matches: 10. Per the germline V gene, CDR1 is MNHNS and CDR2 is SASEGT. Here the CDR3 DNA reads TGTGCCAGCAGTACGGGACGGGAGGCTAGCAATGAGCAGTTCTTC. Its translation: CASSTGREASNEQFF.

The rearrangement joins TRBV6-1 to TRBJ2-7; either TRBD1 or TRBD2 may supply D (5 bases each). This CDR3 spans 14 amino acids. V dropped 6 bases and J dropped 8 bases, with 20 bases sitting between them. CDR1 and CDR2 from the germline V gene are MNHNS and SASEGT. DNA for the CDR3: TGTGCCAGCAGCTGGGAGTTGGGGGTAGGCAAGCAGTACTTC. Translation: CASSWELGVGKQYF.

This clonotype was detected a few times. The V and J genes are TRBV20-1 and TRBJ2-7; TRBD2 agrees at 8 bases. CDR1 and CDR2 (germline): DFQATT, SNEGSKA (reference sequence). The CDR3 covers 14 residues. With 6 bases clipped from V and 0 bases from J, the junction kept 7 bases outside the gene matches. The CDR3 DNA is TGCAGTGCGGCGGGACTAGGGAGCTCCTACGAGCAGTACTTC. Translation gives CSAAGLGSSYEQYF.

This clonotype was seen at least ten times. The chain carries TRBV20-1 and TRBJ1-2; D unclear. CDR3 length: 12 residues. Germline loops: CDR1 DFQATT, CDR2 SNEGSKA (reference sequence). Trimming took 5 bases from V and 0 from J, leaving 7 bases between them. CDR3 residues: CSAALTNYGYTF. The CDR3 DNA sequence: TGCAGTGCTGCCCTCACTAACTATGGCTACACCTTC.

This clonotype was observed a handful of times. This chain uses TRBV20-1 with TRBJ2-2; 7 bases are shared with TRBD1. V lost 3 bases, J lost 1 base, and 8 bases stayed unmatched. Germline V gene data show CDR1 as DFQATT and CDR2 as SNEGSKA (reference sequence). The CDR3 consists of 16 residues. In nucleotides, the CDR3 is TGCAGTGCTAGTCCTATCGGACAGGAGAACACCGGGGAGCTGTTTTTT. It translates to CSASPIGQENTGELFF.

A few counts support this clonotype. The chain is built from TRBV28 and TRBJ2-2; TRBD1 matches 10 bases. The germline CDR1 and CDR2 sequences are MDHEN and SYDVKM. V dropped 6 bases and J dropped 4; count of bases not matched to a gene: 17. The CDR3 is 19 amino acids. The CDR3 loop reads CASSSDRGFFSWSTGELFF. The DNA for the CDR3 is TGTGCCAGCAGCTCGGACAGGGGGTTTTTTAGTTGGAGCACCGGGGAGCTGTTTTTT.

There are a few counts of this clonotype. The chain links TRBV9 to TRBJ1-6; D unresolved. The length of the CDR3 is 13 residues. CDR1 and CDR2 from the germline V gene are SGDLS and YYNGEE. Trimming removed 0 bases at V and 7 bases at J, with 5 bases between. The CDR3 region is CASSVETNSPLHF. CDR3 in DNA: TGTGCCAGCAGCGTAGAGACGAATTCACCCCTCCACTTT.

In its sample, this clonotype was seen many times. The chain recombines TRBV28 with TRBJ2-7; 8 bases are shared with TRBD1. After removal of 3 bases from V and 2 bases from J, the junction contained 3 bases not matched to a gene. This CDR3 is 14 amino acids long. Germline CDR1 and CDR2: MDHEN and SYDVKM. The CDR3 loop reads CASSLTGVAYEQYF. The CDR3 nucleotides are TGTGCCAGCAGTTTGACAGGGGTGGCCTACGAGCAGTACTTC.

This chain uses TRBV10-3 with TRBJ1-1, with 8 bases matching TRBD1. Germline-derived CDR1 and CDR2 are ENHRY and SYGVKD. The CDR3 contains 16 residues. Trimming cost V 0 bases and J 0 bases; bases outside gene matches: 3. In DNA form, the CDR3 reads TGTGCCATCAGTGAGTCAGGACAGGGACTGAACACTGAAGCTTTCTTT. As protein: CAISESGQGLNTEAFF.

This clonotype was detected many times. V is TRBV27 and J is TRBJ2-7; 9 nucleotides align to TRBD1. Germline V lookup: CDR1 MNHEY, CDR2 SMNVEV (reference sequence). The CDR3 extends over 13 amino acids. J gave up 2 bases and V 8 bases, and 4 bases lay outside the gene matches. The CDR3 is CASGTGLTYEQYF. CDR3 coding DNA: TGTGCCAGCGGGACAGGGCTTACCTACGAGCAGTACTTC.

The rearrangement links TRBV7-6 to TRBJ2-7; 12 bases are a match to TRBD2. Germline V gene data show CDR1 as SGHVS and CDR2 as FNYEAQ. With V trimmed by 3 bases and J by 6 bases, 6 bases remained unmatched. This CDR3 region has 15 residues. CDR3 residues: CASSFASGRAAEQYF. The CDR3 bases are TGTGCCAGCAGCTTTGCTAGCGGGAGGGCCGCCGAGCAGTACTTC.

To note about this clonotype: Given a much more abundant clone one base away, this may be a read error. The V call is TRBV7-9, the J call TRBJ2-7, with 9 bases identical to TRBD2. With 2 bases clipped from V and 7 bases from J, the junction kept 6 bases outside the gene matches. The CDR3 has 14 residues. The germline V gene encodes CDR1 SEHNR and CDR2 FQNEAQ (reference sequence). The CDR3 spells CASSLLGGGDEQYF. The CDR3 region has the DNA TGTGCCAGCAGCTTACTTGGCGGGGGGGATGAGCAGTACTTC.

This clonotype was picked up many times. The V gene is TRBV28, the J gene TRBJ2-7; D is possibly TRBD1 or TRBD2 (5 bases each). The CDR3 spans 14 residues. From germline, CDR1 is MDHEN and CDR2 SYDVKM. Trimming shortened V by 6 bases and J by 3 bases, and 15 bases separated the two germline ends. The CDR3 sequence is CASSREGLYYEQYF. The CDR3 DNA reads as TGTGCCAGCAGCCGAGAGGGGTTATACTACGAGCAGTACTTC.

For the CDR3, the DNA is TGTGCCAGCAGTCGCTACTATGGCTACACCTTC. It encodes CASSRYYGYTF. The chain combines TRBV5-5 with TRBJ1-2; D gene unclear. V was cut by 5 bases and J by 3 bases, with 5 bases left in between. CDR1 SGHKS and CDR2 YYEKEE come from the germline V gene (reference sequence). CDR3 length equals 11 residues.

The sample holds many counts of this clonotype. The rearrangement joins TRBV12-3 or TRBV12-4 to TRBJ2-7; no clear D gene. The CDR3 runs to 12 residues. V lost 6 bases and J 5 bases, leaving 11 bases between the germline ends. The CDR3 sequence: CASSLVWDEQYF. DNA for the CDR3: TGTGCCAGCAGCCTCGTTTGGGACGAGCAGTACTTC.

The table lists this clonotype with many counts. The CDR3 sequence: CASRDGGGGRETQYF. CDR3 bases: TGTGCCAGCAGGGACGGAGGGGGGGGTAGAGAGACCCAGTACTTC. The chain links TRBV6-1 to TRBJ2-5; D is possibly TRBD2 (7 bases). The CDR3 spans 15 residues. Looked up from germline, CDR1 is MNHNS and CDR2 is SASEGT. Trimming took 6 bases from V and 4 from J, leaving 18 bases between them.

Many counts were recorded for this clonotype. The chain is built from TRBV3-1 and TRBJ2-7, with 7 bases aligning to TRBD1. The V segment lost 4 bases and the J segment 7 bases; nucleotides outside the gene matches: 10. Per the germline V gene, CDR1 is LGHDT and CDR2 is YNNKEL (reference sequence). There are 14 residues in the CDR3. The CDR3 is CASSPLTGVGEQYF. DNA of the CDR3: TGTGCCAGCAGCCCCCTCACAGGGGTGGGGGAGCAGTACTTC.

The chain joins TRBV24-1 to TRBJ2-3; unclear D gene. This CDR3 contains 13 residues. CDR1 is KGHDR, CDR2 SFDVKD, per germline. The ends were cut back, 8 bases at V and 4 bases at J, with 12 bases in the middle. The CDR3 loop is CATNKGSADTQYF. In nucleotides, the CDR3 is TGTGCCACCAATAAGGGCAGCGCAGATACGCAGTATTTT.

The V gene is TRBV7-2, the J gene TRBJ1-1; no firm D call. V was trimmed by 2 bases and J by 1 base, leaving 11 bases between them. This CDR3 region has 15 residues. Germline V gene lookup returns CDR1 SGHTA and CDR2 FQGNSA. The CDR3 sequence is CASSLSLLANTEAFF. The CDR3, as DNA: TGTGCCAGCAGCTTATCTTTATTGGCGAACACTGAAGCTTTCTTT.

This sequence joins TRBV29-1 and TRBJ1-2; no clear D gene. Trimming pared 2 bases from V and 4 bases from J, leaving 8 bases between. The CDR3 totals 12 residues. Germline loops: CDR1 SQVTM, CDR2 ANQGSEA. As DNA, the CDR3 is TGCAGCGTTGAACAAGGTACCTATGGCTACACCTTC. Its translation: CSVEQGTYGYTF.

This clonotype was counted between two and nine times. This chain uses TRBV29-1 with TRBJ2-1; D is possibly TRBD1 or TRBD2 (5 bases each). The ends were cut back, 7 bases at V and 8 bases at J, with 12 bases in the middle. Germline V gives CDR1 SQVTM, CDR2 ANQGSEA. The CDR3 consists of 11 residues. In nucleotides, the CDR3 is TGCAGCGGGGACCGCTTCGATGAGCAGTTCTTC. Protein: CSGDRFDEQFF.

The rearrangement joins TRBV28 to TRBJ2-3; TRBD1 matches 7 bases. CDR3 size: 15 residues. The J segment lost 2 bases and the V segment lost 6 bases, leaving 8 bases of the junction unmatched. In germline, CDR1 is MDHEN, CDR2 SYDVKM. CDR3 amino acids: CASRYSGQPTDTQYF. The CDR3 bases are TGTGCCAGCAGATACTCGGGACAGCCCACAGATACGCAGTATTTT.

The sample holds a few counts of this clonotype. The genes are TRBV29-1 and TRBJ2-4; TRBD2 might be the D (5 bases). V gave up 1 base and J gave up 0 bases, with 13 bases separating them. The germline V gene encodes CDR1 SQVTM and CDR2 ANQGSEA. This CDR3 comprises 16 residues. Written as DNA, the CDR3 is TGCAGCGTTGAAGCGGGCGCGGGCGTAGCCAAAAACATTCAGTACTTC. Translated: CSVEAGAGVAKNIQYF.

This clonotype has only a few counts. The rearrangement links TRBV4-1 to TRBJ2-7; the match to TRBD2 covers 8 bases. Germline V lookup: CDR1 MGHRA, CDR2 YSYEKL. This CDR3 contains 13 residues. V dropped 5 bases and J dropped 9; count of bases not matched to a gene: 9. The CDR3 bases are TGCGCCAGCAGCGGCTCCCAGCGGGAGAGGCAGTACTTC. It translates to CASSGSQRERQYF.

CDR3: CATSDLSGETQYF. The CDR3 DNA sequence: TGTGCCACCAGTGACCTCAGTGGAGAGACCCAGTACTTC. The rearrangement links TRBV24-1 to TRBJ2-5, with D uncertain. There are 13 residues in the CDR3. Trimming took 4 bases from V and 4 from J, leaving 9 bases between them. The germline V gene encodes CDR1 KGHDR and CDR2 SFDVKD.

In its sample, this clonotype was seen many times. The genes are TRBV7-8 and TRBJ2-7; TRBD1 agrees at 7 bases. V lost 7 bases and J lost 4; bases outside the gene matches: 10. This CDR3 has 14 amino acids. In germline, CDR1 is SGHVS, CDR2 FQNEAQ. In DNA form, the CDR3 reads TGTGCCAGCACCACTCGGACAGGAGCGTACGAGCAGTACTTC. Its translation is CASTTRTGAYEQYF. The full variable domain, with the rest looked up from reference TRBV7-8 and TRBJ2-7, is GAGVSQSPRYKVAKRGQDVALRCDPISGHVSLFWYQQALGQGPEFLTYFQNEAQLDKSGLPSDRFFAERPEGSVSTLKIQRTQQEDSAVYLCASTTRTGAYEQYFGPGTRLTVT.

The chain is built from TRBV4-1 and TRBJ2-7, with 8 bases aligning to TRBD2. The ends lost 2 bases at V and 7 bases at J; junction bases unmatched: 10. This CDR3 contains 15 residues. Germline-derived CDR1 and CDR2 are MGHRA and YSYEKL. This CDR3 is CASSQFQGTRWEQYF. CDR3 coding DNA: TGCGCCAGCAGCCAATTTCAGGGGACTAGGTGGGAGCAGTACTTC.